This T cell receptor beta chain was found in a study of blood T cell repertoires in COVID-19. Study in general: COVID-19 samples, acute and convalescent, were from the United States, Italy and Spain. Sources were T cells, B-cell-depleted T cells, or PBMCs; the material itself was cDNA or gDNA.

Original handling: Reference gene primer amplification gave nucleated cell count estimates. Some clones are missing from TCRdb's copy, which holds only in-frame ones; the method was immunoSEQ multiplex PCR. V and J calls and clone size are as listed in that table; D and trimming were resolved from the DNA. This sample carries about 250,000 clones, about nine tenths of them seen once, and the ten largest clones take less than 0.95%. The CDR3 is 14 amino acids. The germline V and J ends were trimmed by 8 bases and 3 bases, with 17 bases remaining between them. The V gene's germline CDR1 is WNHNN and CDR2 SYGVQD (reference sequence).

V usage is TRBV10-1 and J usage is TRBJ2-7; D possibly corresponds to TRBD2 (6 bases). Specimen: peripheral blood. This TCR was recovered from a woman between 35 and 50 years old who had recovered from COVID-19. The CDR3 bases are TGCGCCAGCCCCCCAGCGGGCCTAGACTACGAGCAGTACTTC. This sequence encodes CASPPAGLDYEQYF.